The T cell receptor (beta chain) under discussion was sequenced for a study of blood T cell repertoires in COVID-19. About the research overall: Samples of COVID-19 (acute and convalescent) were obtained from the United States, Italy and Spain. Sample material is recorded as cDNA or gDNA derived from T cells, B-cell-depleted T cells, or PBMCs.

It was during active infection that Seattle patients were enrolled and then longitudinally followed. V shed 1 base and J shed 4 bases, with 16 bases lying between them. The CDR3 sequence is 16 residues long. The germline V gene encodes CDR1 GTSNPN and CDR2 SVGIG (reference sequence). Original analysis: Reference gene primer amplification in the assay estimated nucleated cell counts. This table comes from immunoSEQ multiplex PCR, and its TCRdb copy is limited to in-frame clones, with some not included. V and J calls and clone size are those listed in that table; D and trimming were worked out from the DNA. In the table there are about 400,000 clones, approximately 86% of which are singletons.

The receptor was derived from a woman in her fifties or sixties with COVID-19, enrolled during active disease. Sequencing was done on a sample of peripheral blood. The chain couples TRBV30 to TRBJ2-2, with a tentative D call TRBD1 (5 bases). This chain's CDR3 is CAWSGDSNHLTGELFF. CDR3 nucleotides: TGTGCCTGGAGTGGAGACAGTAATCATCTCACCGGGGAGCTGTTTTTT. The entire variable domain, with the rest obtained from reference TRBV30 and TRBJ2-2, is as follows: SQTIHQWPATLVQPVGSPLSLECTVEGTSNPNLYWYRQAAGRGLQLLFYSVGIGQISSEVPQNLSASRPQDRQFILSSKKLLLSDSGFYLCAWSGDSNHLTGELFFGEGSRLTVL.